The 27 T cell receptor beta chains in this list originate from one sample, sequenced in a study of cytomegalovirus exposure and HLA in healthy donors. Measured with immunoSEQ multiplex PCR; TCRdb has only the in-frame clones, and not every one. The sample records more than 95,000 clones, 86% being singletons. The specimen was PBMCs. These receptors came from a young man in good health and CMV-seronegative.

The gene calls are TRBV10-3 and TRBJ2-3; D unclear. The CDR3 spans 15 residues. V gave up 4 bases and J gave up 2 bases, with 13 bases separating them. Germline assignment: CDR1 ENHRY and CDR2 SYGVKD. CDR3 sequence reads: CAISGASTNTDTQYF. The CDR3 DNA is TGTGCCATCAGTGGCGCCTCAACCAACACAGATACGCAGTATTTT.

The chain couples TRBV6-6 to TRBJ2-2; a possible D gene is TRBD2 (6 bases). V was cut by 5 bases and J by 1 base, with 14 bases left in between. There are 16 residues in the CDR3. Germline V gene data show CDR1 as MNHNY and CDR2 as SVGAGI (reference sequence). The CDR3 sequence is CASSTSGEKNTGELFF. CDR3 nucleotide sequence: TGTGCCAGCAGTACCTCGGGGGAGAAGAACACCGGGGAGCTGTTTTTT.

The rearrangement links TRBV7-2 to TRBJ2-5; 7 bases are a match to TRBD2. Germline assignment: CDR1 SGHTA and CDR2 FQGNSA. Trimming took 1 base from V and 5 from J; bases not matched to a gene: 13. CDR3 size: 17 residues. The CDR3 loop reads CASSLGTALAGGETQYF. For the CDR3, the DNA is TGTGCCAGCAGCTTAGGAACAGCGTTAGCGGGCGGGGAGACCCAGTACTTC.

Only a few counts were recorded for this clone. This chain joins TRBV30 and TRBJ1-6, with TRBD1 identical over 8 bases. From germline, CDR1 is GTSNPN and CDR2 SVGIG (reference sequence). This CDR3 has 14 amino acids. V trimming: 2 bases; J trimming: 6 bases; junction bases outside the gene matches: 3. CDR3 in amino acids: CAWSQGQGNSPLHF. In DNA, the CDR3 is TGTGCCTGGAGTCAAGGACAGGGTAATTCACCCCTCCACTTT.

This rearrangement joins TRBV29-1 to TRBJ1-1; weak D call: TRBD1 (5 bases). V was trimmed by 6 bases and J by 1 base, leaving 9 bases between them. CDR1 is SQVTM, CDR2 ANQGSEA, per germline. CDR3 length: 12 amino acids. The CDR3 sequence is CSVSTGNTEAFF. The CDR3 DNA reads as TGCAGCGTATCAACAGGGAACACTGAAGCTTTCTTT.

The J gene is TRBJ1-3, the V gene TRBV6-6; 8 positions match TRBD1. Germline V CDR1 and CDR2: MNHNY, SVGAGI (reference sequence). The CDR3 consists of 16 residues. V gave up 6 bases and J gave up 2 bases; unmatched junction bases: 9. The CDR3 region has the DNA TGTGCCAGCAGCCGAGGACAGGGAAGTGCTGGAAACACCATATATTTT. This translates into CASSRGQGSAGNTIYF.

The chain is built from TRBV5-1 and TRBJ2-2, with 7 bases aligning to TRBD1. Germline lookup yields CDR1 SGHRS and CDR2 YFSETQ. The CDR3 length is 15 residues. V shed 7 bases and J 5 bases; nucleotides not matched to a gene: 11. The CDR3 reads CASARDSQGTGELFF. The CDR3 nucleotides are TGCGCCAGCGCCAGGGACAGCCAAGGTACCGGGGAGCTGTTTTTT. Looking up the rest from reference TRBV5-1 and TRBJ2-2 gives the full variable domain: KAGVTQTPRYLIKTRGQQVTLSCSPISGHRSVSWYQQTPGQGLQFLFEYFSETQRNKGNFPGRFSGRQFSNSRSEMNVSTLELGDSALYLCASARDSQGTGELFFGEGSRLTVL.

The chain has TRBV27 and TRBJ1-5; unclear D gene. Germline assignment: CDR1 MNHEY and CDR2 SMNVEV (reference sequence). The CDR3 runs 15 residues. Trimming pared 8 bases from V and 0 bases from J, leaving 14 bases between. The CDR3 sequence is CASGLSWYSNQPQHF. As DNA, the CDR3 is TGTGCCAGCGGACTGTCCTGGTATAGCAATCAGCCCCAGCATTTT.

The J gene is TRBJ1-1, the V gene TRBV5-1; the D gene is possibly TRBD1 (5 bases). The V and J ends lost 4 bases and 0 bases respectively, with 10 bases between them. The CDR3 spans 14 residues. Germline V gene lookup returns CDR1 SGHRS and CDR2 YFSETQ. The CDR3 bases are TGCGCCAGCAGCGACGACAGATTGAACACTGAAGCTTTCTTT. Amino acid sequence: CASSDDRLNTEAFF.

This chain links TRBV29-1 with TRBJ2-1, with 8 positions matching TRBD1. Trimming at V came to 0 bases and at J to 6 bases, leaving 4 bases not matched to a gene. The CDR3 spans 14 residues. Germline CDR1 reads SQVTM; CDR2 reads ANQGSEA. Here the CDR3 reads CSVEEGTGLNEQFF. The CDR3 coding sequence is TGCAGCGTTGAAGAAGGGACAGGACTCAATGAGCAGTTCTTC.

The chain joins TRBV7-2 to TRBJ2-7, with 12 nucleotides matching TRBD2. CDR3 length: 15 amino acids. Germline V gene data show CDR1 as SGHTA and CDR2 as FQGNSA. The V gene end was trimmed by 5 bases and the J gene end by 1 base; junction bases not matched to a gene: 3. DNA for the CDR3: TGTGCCAGCAGCACCGGGACTAGCGGGTCCTACGAGCAGTACTTC. Its translation: CASSTGTSGSYEQYF. Full variable domain (missing parts from reference TRBV7-2 and TRBJ2-7): GAGVSQSPSNKVTEKGKDVELRCDPISGHTALYWYRQSLGQGLEFLIYFQGNSAPDKSGLPSDRFSAERTGGSVSTLTIQRTQQEDSAVYLCASSTGTSGSYEQYFGPGTRLTVT.

The J gene is TRBJ1-1, the V gene TRBV2; perhaps TRBD1 as D (5 bases). CDR1 and CDR2 (germline): SNHLY, FYNNEI. The germline V and J ends were trimmed by 6 bases and 1 base, with 15 bases remaining between them. The CDR3 loop spans 15 amino acids. The DNA for the CDR3 is TGTGCCAGCAGGGAAACCGGACATCGGAACACTGAAGCTTTCTTT. Encoded protein: CASRETGHRNTEAFF. The variable domain in full, completed from reference TRBV2 and TRBJ1-1, reads EPEVTQTPSHQVTQMGQEVILRCVPISNHLYFYWYRQILGQKVEFLVSFYNNEISEKSEIFDDQFSVERPDGSNFTLKIRSTKLEDSAMYFCASRETGHRNTEAFFGQGTRLTVV.

The CDR3 region is CASSETGGNQPQHF. The CDR3 bases are TGTGCCAGCAGTGAGACAGGGGGTAATCAGCCCCAGCATTTT. The chain couples TRBV25-1 to TRBJ1-5; 9 bases fit TRBD1. The CDR3 sequence is 14 residues long. The ends lost 3 bases at V and 4 bases at J; junction bases unmatched: 1. Germline lookup yields CDR1 MGHDK and CDR2 SYGVNS.

This chain joins TRBV4-2 and TRBJ1-1, with a possible D match to TRBD1 (5 bases). V lost 4 bases to trimming and J lost 3 bases, with 9 bases between them. CDR3 size: 13 residues. Germline lookup yields CDR1 LGHNA and CDR2 YNFKEQ. DNA of the CDR3: TGTGCCAGCAGCCGCGGCAGGGACACTGAAGCTTTCTTT. This gives the protein CASSRGRDTEAFF.

The genes are TRBV7-2 and TRBJ2-2, with TRBD2 identical over 8 bases. The CDR3 is 12 amino acids. Germline CDR1 is SGHTA and CDR2 is FQGNSA. With 5 bases clipped from V and 7 bases from J, the junction kept 0 bases outside the gene matches. The CDR3 loop is CASSAGGGELFF. The CDR3 DNA reads TGTGCCAGCAGCGCGGGGGGCGGGGAGCTGTTTTTT.

The CDR3 spells CASTAGGSGNTIYF. The CDR3 DNA reads TGTGCCAGCACCGCGGGTGGATCTGGAAACACCATATATTTT. The V gene is TRBV25-1, the J gene TRBJ1-3; the D is unclear. The CDR3 extends over 14 amino acids. Trimming took 7 bases from V and 1 from J, leaving 11 bases between them. Germline-derived CDR1 and CDR2 are MGHDK and SYGVNS. Full variable domain (rest looked up from reference TRBV25-1 and TRBJ1-3): EADIYQTPRYLVIGTGKKITLECSQTMGHDKMYWYQQDPGMELHLIHYSYGVNSTEKGDLSSESTVSRIRTEHFPLTLESARPSHTSQYLCASTAGGSGNTIYFGEGSWLTVV.

The V gene is TRBV5-1, the J gene TRBJ2-2; D might be TRBD1 (7 bases). Germline CDR1 is SGHRS and CDR2 is YFSETQ. Trimming pared 2 bases from V and 4 bases from J, leaving 12 bases between. This CDR3 is built from 15 residues. The CDR3 bases are TGCGCCAGCAGCTTCGGGCAGGGGGGCACCGGGGAGCTGTTTTTT. This encodes CASSFGQGGTGELFF.

J is TRBJ2-5 and V is TRBV5-1, with a tentative D call TRBD2 (5 bases). V was pared by 3 bases and J by 4 bases, with 13 bases between. CDR3 length: 14 amino acids. Germline-derived CDR1 and CDR2 are SGHRS and YFSETQ. DNA for the CDR3: TGCGCCAGCAGCTCCGCAGGCCGGGGAGAGACCCAGTACTTC. Amino acids: CASSSAGRGETQYF.

The chain is built from TRBV9 and TRBJ2-2, with D maybe TRBD1 (5 bases). The CDR3 is 14 amino acids. With 2 bases removed from V and 3 bases from J, the gap between germline ends came to 8 bases. Germline loops: CDR1 SGDLS, CDR2 YYNGEE. The CDR3 sequence is CASSVETDTGELFF. CDR3 bases: TGTGCCAGCAGCGTCGAGACAGACACCGGGGAGCTGTTTTTT.

The chain couples TRBV5-6 to TRBJ2-3, with D possibly being TRBD1 (5 bases). The CDR3 has 17 amino acids. The V end was cut by 4 bases, the J end by 0 bases, with 18 bases between. Germline CDR1 is SGHDT and CDR2 is YYEEEE. The CDR3 protein is CASSPLPGRPSTDTQYF. The CDR3 DNA follows: TGTGCCAGCAGCCCCCTCCCAGGGCGGCCCAGCACAGATACGCAGTATTTT.

CDR3 coding DNA: TGTGCCAGCAGCTCTCGCACAGGGGGCTCCTACTACGAGCAGTACTTC. Amino acid sequence: CASSSRTGGSYYEQYF. This sequence joins TRBV5-4 and TRBJ2-7; 9 positions agree with TRBD1. From germline, CDR1 is SGHNT and CDR2 YYREEE (reference sequence). J gave up 3 bases and V 3 bases, and 10 bases lay outside the gene matches. This CDR3 region has 16 residues.

The V gene is TRBV7-9, the J gene TRBJ1-2; a weak D match, TRBD1 (6 bases). The germline V gene encodes CDR1 SEHNR and CDR2 FQNEAQ (reference sequence). The CDR3 is 14 amino acids. The germline V and J ends were trimmed by 7 bases and 8 bases, with 20 bases remaining between them. The CDR3 nucleotides read TGTGCCAGCACCGCACAGGGTGCTATAGGGGGCTACACCTTC. Its translation: CASTAQGAIGGYTF.

J is TRBJ1-1 and V is TRBV30; D is unclear. This CDR3 has 14 amino acids. In germline, CDR1 is GTSNPN, CDR2 SVGIG (reference sequence). The germline V and J ends were trimmed by 2 bases and 3 bases, with 13 bases remaining between them. CDR3 protein: CAWSRGRRDTEAFF. The CDR3 DNA reads TGTGCCTGGAGTCGAGGCCGGAGGGACACTGAAGCTTTCTTT.

V gene TRBV7-2 combines with J gene TRBJ1-1; TRBD1 matches 7 bases. V lost 5 bases and J lost 4; bases outside the gene matches: 7. This CDR3 has 14 amino acids. Germline CDR1 reads SGHTA; CDR2 reads FQGNSA. CDR3: CASSPRDSRTEAFF. CDR3 DNA: TGTGCCAGCAGCCCCCGGGACAGTCGCACTGAAGCTTTCTTT.

The chain uses TRBV14 and TRBJ2-3; 9 bases are a match to TRBD1. CDR3 length: 18 residues. Unmatched junction bases numbered 12, after V lost 1 base and J lost 4 bases. Looked up from germline, CDR1 is SGHDN and CDR2 is FVKESK. CDR3 in DNA: TGTGCCAGCAGCCAAGTCCAAGTACAGGGGGCGAACGCAGATACGCAGTATTTT. Translating gives CASSQVQVQGANADTQYF.

The chain has TRBV5-1 and TRBJ2-1; D perhaps matches TRBD1 (6 bases). Germline lookup yields CDR1 SGHRS and CDR2 YFSETQ. This CDR3 is built from 11 residues. V lost 3 bases, J lost 9 bases, and 7 bases lay in between. CDR3 coding DNA: TGCGCCAGCAGCTCCAGGGGTGAGCAGTTCTTC. It yields the protein CASSSRGEQFF.

This clone was found a few times. V usage is TRBV4-1 and J usage is TRBJ1-5; D gene uncertain. V was shortened by 4 bases and J by 0 bases, with 10 bases between the two germline ends. This CDR3 contains 15 residues. Germline assignment: CDR1 MGHRA and CDR2 YSYEKL. The CDR3 loop reads CASSPAEYSNQPQHF. Here the CDR3 DNA reads TGCGCCAGCAGCCCGGCGGAGTATAGCAATCAGCCCCAGCATTTT.